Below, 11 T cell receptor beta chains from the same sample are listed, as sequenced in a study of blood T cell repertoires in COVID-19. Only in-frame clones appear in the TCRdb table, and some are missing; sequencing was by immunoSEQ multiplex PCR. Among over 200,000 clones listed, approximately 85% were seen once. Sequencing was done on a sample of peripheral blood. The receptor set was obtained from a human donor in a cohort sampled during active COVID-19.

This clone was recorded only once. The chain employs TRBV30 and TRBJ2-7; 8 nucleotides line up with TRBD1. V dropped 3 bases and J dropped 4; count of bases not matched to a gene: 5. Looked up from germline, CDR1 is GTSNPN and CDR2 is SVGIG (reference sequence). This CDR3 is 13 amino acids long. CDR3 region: CAWRDRGSYEQYF. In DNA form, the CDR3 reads TGTGCCTGGAGAGACAGGGGCTCTTACGAGCAGTACTTC.

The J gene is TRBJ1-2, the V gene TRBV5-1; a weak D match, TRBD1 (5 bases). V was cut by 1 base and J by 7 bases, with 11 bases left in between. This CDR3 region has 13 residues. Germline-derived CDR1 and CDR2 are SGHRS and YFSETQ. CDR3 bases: TGCGCCAGCAGCTTGAGGCAGGGCTCTGGCTACACCTTC. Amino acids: CASSLRQGSGYTF. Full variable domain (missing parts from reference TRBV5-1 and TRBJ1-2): KAGVTQTPRYLIKTRGQQVTLSCSPISGHRSVSWYQQTPGQGLQFLFEYFSETQRNKGNFPGRFSGRQFSNSRSEMNVSTLELGDSALYLCASSLRQGSGYTFGSGTRLTVV.

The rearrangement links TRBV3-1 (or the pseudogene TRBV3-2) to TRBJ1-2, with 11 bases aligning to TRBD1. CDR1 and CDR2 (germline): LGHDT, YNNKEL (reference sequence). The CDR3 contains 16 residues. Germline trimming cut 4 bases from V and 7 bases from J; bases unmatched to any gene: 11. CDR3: CASSRKFGQGAGGYTF. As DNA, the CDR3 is TGTGCCAGCAGCCGGAAGTTTGGACAGGGGGCTGGTGGCTACACCTTC.

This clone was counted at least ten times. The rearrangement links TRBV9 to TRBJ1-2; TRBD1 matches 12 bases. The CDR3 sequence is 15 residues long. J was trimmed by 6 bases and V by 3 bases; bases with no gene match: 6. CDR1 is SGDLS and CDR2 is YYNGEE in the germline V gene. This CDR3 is CASSAGDRGLNGYTF. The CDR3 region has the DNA TGTGCCAGCAGCGCTGGGGACAGGGGGCTCAATGGCTACACCTTC. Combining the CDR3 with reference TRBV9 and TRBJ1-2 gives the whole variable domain DSGVTQTPKHLITATGQRVTLRCSPRSGDLSVYWYQQSLDQGLQFLIQYYNGEERAKGNILERFSAQQFPDLHSELNLSSLELGDSALYFCASSAGDRGLNGYTFGSGTRLTVV.

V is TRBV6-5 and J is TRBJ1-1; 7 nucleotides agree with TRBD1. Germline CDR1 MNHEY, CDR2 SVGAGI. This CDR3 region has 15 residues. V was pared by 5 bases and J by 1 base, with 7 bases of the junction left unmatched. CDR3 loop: CASSPGQRWNTEAFF. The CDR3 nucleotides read TGTGCCAGCAGTCCGGGACAGCGCTGGAACACTGAAGCTTTCTTT.

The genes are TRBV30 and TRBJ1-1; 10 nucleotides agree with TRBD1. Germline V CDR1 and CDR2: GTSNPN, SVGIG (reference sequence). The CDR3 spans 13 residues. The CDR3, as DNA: TGTGCTGAGACCGGGACAGGGGTCACTGAAGCTTTCTTT. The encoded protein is CAETGTGVTEAFF.

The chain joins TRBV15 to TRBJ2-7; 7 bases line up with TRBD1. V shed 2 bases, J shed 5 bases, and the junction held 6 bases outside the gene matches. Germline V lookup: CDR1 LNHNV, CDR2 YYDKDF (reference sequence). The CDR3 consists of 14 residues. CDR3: CATSRPTGNHEQYF. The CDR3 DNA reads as TGTGCCACCAGCAGACCGACAGGGAACCACGAGCAGTACTTC.

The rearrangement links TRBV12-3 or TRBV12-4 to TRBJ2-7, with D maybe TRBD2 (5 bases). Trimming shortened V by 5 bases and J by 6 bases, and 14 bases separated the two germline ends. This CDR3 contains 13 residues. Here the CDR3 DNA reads TGTGCCAGCAGTCCCCTAGGAGGAGGCGAGCAGTACTTC. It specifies CASSPLGGGEQYF.

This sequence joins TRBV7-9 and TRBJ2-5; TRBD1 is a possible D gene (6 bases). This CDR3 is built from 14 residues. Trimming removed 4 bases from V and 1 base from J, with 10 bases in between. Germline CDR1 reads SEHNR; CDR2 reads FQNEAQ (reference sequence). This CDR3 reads CASSSNRVQETQYF. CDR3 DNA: TGTGCCAGCAGCTCCAACAGGGTCCAAGAGACCCAGTACTTC.

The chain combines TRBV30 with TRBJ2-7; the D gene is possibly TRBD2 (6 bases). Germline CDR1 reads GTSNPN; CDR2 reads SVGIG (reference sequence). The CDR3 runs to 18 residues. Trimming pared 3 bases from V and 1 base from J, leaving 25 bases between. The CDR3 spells CAWSPFFSGTPGSYEQYF. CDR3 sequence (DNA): TGTGCCTGGAGCCCGTTTTTTTCCGGGACTCCGGGATCCTACGAGCAGTACTTC.

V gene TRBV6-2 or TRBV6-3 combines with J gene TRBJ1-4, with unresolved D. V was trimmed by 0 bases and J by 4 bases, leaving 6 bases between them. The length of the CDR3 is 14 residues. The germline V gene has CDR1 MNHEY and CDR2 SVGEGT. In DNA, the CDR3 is TGTGCCAGCAGTTACTCCAGGTTTAATGAAAAACTGTTTTTT. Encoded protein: CASSYSRFNEKLFF.